One sample yielded the 18 T cell receptor beta chains listed below, sequenced in a study of metastatic and nonmetastatic thyroid tumors. TCRdb re-called the PCR reads with MiXCR. The sample carries 10,000 to 13,000 clones, approximately 30% recorded once. Nobody among the patients had been given any treatment before thyroid surgery. Specimen: tumor tissue. The receptors derive from a male donor with papillary thyroid cancer or a benign thyroid nodule (not recorded which). Some clones in this sample may be carry-over from other donors' samples.

This clone is medium-sized within its sample. The CDR3 bases are TGTGCCAGCAGTATGCTCGGACAGGTCAATCAGCCCCAGCATTTT. It translates to CASSMLGQVNQPQHF. The chain joins TRBV2 to TRBJ1-5, with 7 bases fitting TRBD1. CDR1 and CDR2 from the germline V gene are SNHLY and FYNNEI. The CDR3 is 15 residues long. After removal of 5 bases from V and 3 bases from J, the junction contained 7 bases not matched to a gene. Drawing the rest from reference TRBV2 and TRBJ1-5, the complete variable domain is EPEVTQTPSHQVTQMGQEVILRCVPISNHLYFYWYRQILGQKVEFLVSFYNNEISEKSEIFDDQFSVERPDGSNFTLKIRSTKLEDSAMYFCASSMLGQVNQPQHFGDGTRLSIL.

For the CDR3, the DNA is TGTGCCAGCAGCTGGGAAAGCTCCTACGAGCAGTACTTC. Its protein is CASSWESSYEQYF. V usage is TRBV7-8 and J usage is TRBJ2-7; D gene uncertain. V lost 4 bases and J 0 bases, leaving 7 bases between the germline ends. This CDR3 is 13 amino acids long. Germline loops: CDR1 SGHVS, CDR2 FQNEAQ.

This clone occurred many times. A junction boundary mismatches the germline segment, possibly from a read error. This sequence joins TRBV6-1 and TRBJ1-5; 8 bases map to TRBD1. This CDR3 contains 17 residues. From germline, CDR1 is MNHNS and CDR2 SASEGT. In nucleotides, the CDR3 is TGTGCCAGCGGTGAAGCAGGGGGCAGGAGGGGCAATCAGCCCCAGCATTTT. Translated, it gives CASGEAGGRRGNQPQHF.

This clone was found many times. A much bigger clone sits one base away, suggesting this may be a read error. Other DNA sequences within the sample encode an identical CDR3. The chain uses TRBV10-3 and TRBJ1-5, with TRBD1 as a possible D gene (5 bases). Germline V gene lookup returns CDR1 ENHRY and CDR2 SYGVKD. This CDR3 spans 14 amino acids. Trimming took off 10 bases at V and 4 bases at J, with 17 bases between the two ends. As DNA, the CDR3 is TGTGCCACATCGGACATTGGTAGTAATCAGCCCCAGCATTTT. It codes for CATSDIGSNQPQHF.

This clone was seen repeatedly, ten times or more. The genes are TRBV14 and TRBJ1-1; D remains unclear. The CDR3 consists of 13 residues. Trimming cost V 0 bases and J 0 bases, with 2 bases left between them. Germline assignment: CDR1 SGHDN and CDR2 FVKESK. In DNA, the CDR3 is TGTGCCAGCAGCCAAGAGATGAACACTGAAGCTTTCTTT. Its translation is CASSQEMNTEAFF.

The chain employs TRBV11-2 and TRBJ1-1; D is ambiguous. This CDR3 spans 11 amino acids. V was pared by 5 bases and J by 4 bases, with 5 bases between. Germline CDR1 is SGHAT and CDR2 is FQNNGV. The CDR3 here is CASSTRTEAFF. The CDR3 DNA is TGTGCCAGCAGCACGCGCACTGAAGCTTTCTTT.

CDR3 nucleotides: TGCAGTGCTAGGTCCAATGAGCAGTTCTTC. It specifies CSARSNEQFF. This chain joins TRBV20-1 and TRBJ2-1; no definite D call. This CDR3 is built from 10 residues. Trimming pared 3 bases from V and 6 bases from J, leaving 3 bases between. From germline, CDR1 is DFQATT and CDR2 SNEGSKA (reference sequence).

The chain joins TRBV4-1 to TRBJ2-5; a weak D match, TRBD1 (5 bases). Trimming stripped 2 bases from V and 5 bases from J, with 15 bases between. The CDR3 spans 15 residues. The germline V gene has CDR1 MGHRA and CDR2 YSYEKL. CDR3 amino acids: CASSQYPVGAETQYF. CDR3 sequence (DNA): TGCGCCAGCAGCCAATATCCCGTAGGGGCGGAGACCCAGTACTTC.

This clone has more than one count but fewer than ten. The DNA of the CDR3 is TGTGCCAGCAGGAAACAGGGTTACGGAACCTACGAGCAGTACTTC. This sequence encodes CASRKQGYGTYEQYF. The chain recombines TRBV27 with TRBJ2-7, with D perhaps TRBD1 (6 bases). The length of the CDR3 is 15 residues. Germline V gene lookup returns CDR1 MNHEY and CDR2 SMNVEV (reference sequence). With 6 bases removed from V and 2 bases from J, the gap between germline ends came to 17 bases.

This chain joins TRBV7-2 and TRBJ2-2; TRBD1 agrees at 10 bases. This CDR3 has 17 amino acids. Germline lookup yields CDR1 SGHTA and CDR2 FQGNSA. The V gene end was trimmed by 3 bases and the J gene end by 1 base; junction bases not matched to a gene: 5. CDR3 in amino acids: CASSLRQGAKNTGELFF. DNA of the CDR3: TGTGCCAGCAGCTTGCGACAGGGGGCCAAGAACACCGGGGAGCTGTTTTTT.

This clone is termed medium-sized. Germline is not matched at one junction end, which may reflect a read error. The chain uses TRBV11-2 and TRBJ1-2; weak D call: TRBD1 (6 bases). The CDR3 has 13 residues. Germline loops: CDR1 SGHAT, CDR2 FQNNGV. As DNA, the CDR3 is TGTGCCAGCAGCCTAGACAGGACCCGAGGCTACACCTTC. Amino acid sequence: CASSLDRTRGYTF.

At least ten counts were recorded for this clone. The same CDR3 can be traced to other DNA sequences in this sample. The chain has TRBV6-1 and TRBJ2-5; no definite D call. The CDR3 is made up of 16 amino acids. Germline-derived CDR1 and CDR2 are MNHNS and SASEGT. Trimming shortened V by 6 bases and J by 2 bases, and 19 bases separated the two germline ends. This CDR3 reads CASSPRVLRRQETQYF. CDR3 bases: TGTGCCAGCAGCCCCCGGGTCCTTAGACGGCAAGAGACCCAGTACTTC.

This clone was seen ten or more times. Other DNA sequences from this sample encode an identical CDR3 as well. V gene TRBV6-8 combines with J gene TRBJ2-2; 7 bases are shared with TRBD2. The CDR3 covers 14 residues. Per the germline V gene, CDR1 is MNHGY and CDR2 is SAAAGT. The V segment lost 4 bases and the J segment 1 base; nucleotides outside the gene matches: 0. DNA of the CDR3: TGTGCCAGCAGTTGGGGGGGGAACACCGGGGAGCTGTTTTTT. As protein: CASSWGGNTGELFF.

In its sample, this clone was seen many times. The rearrangement uses TRBV4-1 and TRBJ2-1; no firm D call. The CDR3 has 12 residues. In germline, CDR1 is MGHRA, CDR2 YSYEKL. The V gene lost 4 bases and the J gene lost 6 bases, with 7 bases spanning the gap. The CDR3 sequence: CASSPLSNEQFF. The CDR3 nucleotides read TGCGCCAGCAGCCCCCTCAGCAATGAGCAGTTCTTC.

The chain carries TRBV4-1 and TRBJ1-6; D call uncertain. The CDR3 is 13 residues long. V was clipped by 0 bases and J by 10 bases, with 7 bases between them. CDR1 MGHRA and CDR2 YSYEKL come from the germline V gene. The chain's CDR3 is CASSQDPVSPLHF. CDR3 in DNA: TGCGCCAGCAGCCAAGATCCGGTCTCACCCCTCCACTTT.

This clone was observed a handful of times. This chain joins TRBV24-1 and TRBJ2-2, with 9 bases lining up with TRBD1. The germline CDR1 and CDR2 sequences are KGHDR and SFDVKD. V trimming: 6 bases; J trimming: 5 bases; junction bases outside the gene matches: 9. The CDR3 sequence is 16 residues long. The CDR3 DNA sequence: TGTGCCACCAGTTCCCTTACAGGGGGCTATACCGGGGAGCTGTTTTTT. It encodes CATSSLTGGYTGELFF.

The chain combines TRBV4-2 with TRBJ2-3, with TRBD2 matching over 8 bases. The V gene's germline CDR1 is LGHNA and CDR2 YNFKEQ. V lost 1 base to trimming and J lost 4 bases; unmatched junction nucleotides: 7. CDR3 length: 16 amino acids. The CDR3 DNA reads TGTGCCAGCAGCCAAGTATCAGCGGGGGCGCCAGATACGCAGTATTTT. Translation gives CASSQVSAGAPDTQYF.

This clone is deemed medium-sized. The V and J genes are TRBV10-1 and TRBJ2-3; a weak D match, TRBD2 (6 bases). This CDR3 region has 14 residues. CDR1 WNHNN and CDR2 SYGVQD come from the germline V gene (reference sequence). V lost 3 bases and J lost 0, with 7 bases in between. CDR3 amino acids: CASSDGTSTDTQYF. The CDR3 DNA reads TGCGCCAGCAGTGACGGGACTAGCACAGATACGCAGTATTTT.